A single T cell receptor (beta chain) is shown here with its context. This clone's antigen is unknown. One base away there is no much larger clone; base qualities are not given. TCR beta CDR3 regions were amplified from RNA transcripts. A first-round RT-PCR of the TCR CDR3 used the HTBI primer set with the Qiagen OneStep RT-PCR kit. Libraries were constructed in a second round of multiplex PCR, after which size selection and purification were performed. Paired-end sequencing of the libraries was performed with 100 bp reads on an Illumina HiSeq2000. The original pipeline was this. SOAPnuke was used to process the raw data, removing reads that contained adapters or uncalled bases, had a mean Phred below 15, or lacked an exact match to the constant primer or identifier. COPE v1.2.5 was used to merge high-quality paired reads, and clonotypes were defined as unique nucleotide sequences. Clonotypes were aligned to IMGT TRBV, TRBD and TRBJ reference segments using MiTCR v1.1. Analysis was restricted to V-J combinations with a frequency above 0.0001, which covered over 98% of repertoires. A TCS score was defined as the ratio of F50 (clonal expansion) to E x V (chaos), with BLOSUM62-based TCRdist applied between CDR3 peptides within each V-J. Welch's t-statistics and random forest reduced 500 to 650 V-J features to under 15, which were used in a naive Bayes classifier (R e1071). In TCRdb, the public reads were trimmed at Q25 with fastp and aligned with MiXCR, with productive beta chains retained. A single entry per CDR3 protein holds the most common genes and DNA from its merged rows. The authors' filters were not applied to this entry. This sample comprises about 400,000 distinct CDR3 sequences, 15% to 19% of them detected only once. Together, the top ten hold almost 8% of the sample.

The sample originates from a study of T cells in Graves' hyperthyroidism and ophthalmopathy (dated by TCRdb to about 2019). Describing the broader study: Peripheral blood samples were taken at initial diagnosis, before any treatment was given. To identify distinguishing TCR V-J signatures, a discovery cohort of 90 to 100 patients was used, comprising 43 with Graves' ophthalmopathy and 57 with stable Graves' hyperthyroidism. An independent validation cohort of 18 to 20 hyperthyroidism patients and 15 or so patients who later progressed to ophthalmopathy tested prospective prediction of ophthalmopathy. The 75 to 100 discovery patients were randomly divided into training and test sets at a 7:3 ratio. In more than 5 Graves' hyperthyroidism patients, the study also compared T-cell repertoires from thyroid tissue with T-cell repertoires from blood. Once sampling was done, hyperthyroidism patients were given methimazole at a starting dose of 30 mg daily, whereas ophthalmopathy patients were given high-dose intravenous methylprednisolone. The paper describes TCR Vbeta CDR3 sequencing of 135 peripheral blood samples, made up of roughly 45 ophthalmopathy patients, around 73 hyperthyroidism patients and some 17 progressor patients.

Stable Graves' hyperthyroidism was defined as the absence of progression to ophthalmopathy over 18 months of follow-up. Hyperthyroidism patients were newly diagnosed, with disease duration under 2 months, and aged 18 to 65 years. Patients with uncontrolled infections, other autoimmune diseases, pregnancy or lactation were excluded. Clinical symptoms, serum thyroxine and TRAb, thyroid ultrasound, and orbital computed tomography formed the basis for the diagnoses. Ficoll-Paque density gradient centrifugation was used to isolate PBMCs from under 11 ml of fresh peripheral blood. Trizol reagent was used to extract total RNA, and RNA quality was then checked on an Agilent 2100 Bioanalyzer. Looking up the germline V gene (reference sequence) yields CDR1 SEHNR and CDR2 FQNEAQ. Taken from cysteine to phenylalanine, the CDR3 has 20 residues. Only the CDR3 part of the read is kept: 60 bases, read in frame from the first base. Relative to germline, V is missing 5 bases and J is missing 0 bases, with 16 bases of the junction outside any gene match.

Overall results and qualifications from the work: A model built on a 13 V-J signature distinguished ophthalmopathy from stable hyperthyroidism, reaching about 88% sensitivity and 81.08% specificity in cross-validation and 80%/75% in testing. No statistical method was used to fix the sample size in advance, and group allocation was not hidden from the investigators. Most expanded thyroid clonotypes (frequency above 0.001) were also detected in blood, suggesting blood repertoires may reflect thyroid immune responses. In validation, the model predicted progression to ophthalmopathy a median of about 6.5 months before onset, with about 70% sensitivity and nearly 75% specificity.

The sequencing input was blood. This TCR derives from a young woman with Graves' hyperthyroidism. The chain employs TRBV7-9 and TRBJ2-6, with 7 bases in between that match TRBD1. The CDR3: CASSPRDRRPPASGANVLTF. The DNA sequence is given as TGTGCCAGCAGCCCAAGGGACAGACGCCCCCCCGCCTCTGGGGCCAACGTCCTGACTTTC.